This T cell receptor beta chain was identified in a study of CD8 T cells in ankylosing spondylitis. Study-level findings and limits: Reportedly, matched ankylosing spondylitis synovial fluid was significantly enriched for disease-linked clones.

Generation of TCR beta libraries employed quantitative 5'-RACE incorporating molecular barcodes. Via MiXCR, TCRdb re-called the 5' RACE reads, giving one row per CDR3 protein. The sample comprises some 220,000 distinct CDR3 sequences, 7.5% to 9.5% of which are singletons, and more than 4.5% rests with the top ten. The CDR3 is 16 residues long. CDR1 is MNHEY, CDR2 SVGEGT, per germline. The J segment lost 9 bases and the V segment lost 8 bases, leaving 13 bases of the junction unmatched. This clonotype showed up many times. The target antigen is unknown. The TCR originated in a female donor with ankylosing spondylitis or in good health (not recorded which). Sequencing was done on a sample of blood, either unsorted or a sorted T cell fraction (not recorded which). The rearrangement links TRBV6-2 or TRBV6-3 to TRBJ2-1; 13 bases align to TRBD2. The CDR3 loop is CASSEGLAGVRSEQFF. The CDR3 DNA sequence: TGTGCCAGCTCTGAAGGACTAGCGGGAGTCCGGAGTGAGCAGTTCTTC.